One and the same sample provided the 30 T cell receptor beta chains below, sequenced in a study of blood T cell repertoires in COVID-19. The protocol was immunoSEQ multiplex PCR, while the TCRdb copy is restricted to in-frame clones and leaves out a portion. Of around 250,000 clones listed, 85% to 90% are singletons. Sequencing was carried out using PBMCs or T cells enriched from blood (not recorded which). These receptors were obtained from a man between 18 and 29 years old who had recovered from COVID-19.

V and J are TRBV5-4 and TRBJ1-6, with D unresolved. Germline loops: CDR1 SGHNT, CDR2 YYREEE (reference sequence). CDR3 length: 12 amino acids. The V and J ends lost 4 bases and 8 bases respectively, with 7 bases between them. The DNA for the CDR3 is TGTGCCAGCAGCGGCCTAGATTCACCCCTCCACTTT. Translated, it gives CASSGLDSPLHF.

This chain links TRBV5-1 with TRBJ1-3; D is perhaps TRBD1 (6 bases). The CDR3 extends over 16 amino acids. V was shortened by 4 bases and J by 2 bases, with 16 bases between the two germline ends. Germline V gene sequence: CDR1 SGHRS, CDR2 YFSETQ. This CDR3 is CASSPDLQGAGNTIYF. In DNA, the CDR3 is TGCGCCAGCAGCCCGGATTTACAGGGAGCTGGAAACACCATATATTTT.

The chain employs TRBV4-1 and TRBJ1-6; tentative D call: TRBD1 (5 bases). Germline V gene sequence: CDR1 MGHRA, CDR2 YSYEKL. This CDR3 is built from 16 residues. Between the trimmed V and J ends, which lost 2 bases and 7 bases, there was a span of 15 bases. DNA of the CDR3: TGCGCCAGCAGCCAACTTCCACGGGAGGGGAATTCACCCCTCCACTTT. Residues: CASSQLPREGNSPLHF.

V and J are TRBV10-2 and TRBJ2-7, with 7 nucleotides matching TRBD1. The CDR3 sequence is 14 residues long. Germline CDR1 and CDR2: WSHSY and SAAADI. Unmatched junction bases numbered 2, after V lost 3 bases and J lost 0 bases. The CDR3 loop reads CASSDDRASYEQYF. The CDR3 DNA follows: TGCGCCAGCAGTGATGACAGGGCCTCCTACGAGCAGTACTTC.

The gene calls are TRBV5-1 and TRBJ2-7; D remains ambiguous. Germline CDR1 is SGHRS and CDR2 is YFSETQ. The CDR3 loop spans 17 amino acids. Trimming left V 3 bases short and J 0 bases short, with 19 bases between. The CDR3 sequence: CASSSRSTGLPSYEQYF. In nucleotides, the CDR3 is TGCGCCAGCAGCTCTAGGAGTACGGGTCTACCCTCCTACGAGCAGTACTTC.

This clone was observed a handful of times. The chain combines TRBV15 with TRBJ1-1, with D unresolved. Germline CDR1 reads LNHNV; CDR2 reads YYDKDF (reference sequence). The germline V and J ends were trimmed by 6 bases and 4 bases, with 9 bases remaining between them. The CDR3 spans 12 residues. This CDR3 is CATSTESTEAFF. The CDR3 nucleotides are TGTGCCACCAGTACAGAGAGCACTGAAGCTTTCTTT.

This chain uses TRBV27 with TRBJ2-5; D is possibly TRBD1 (6 bases). Deletions cut 5 bases from V and 5 bases from J, with 24 bases between. CDR1 MNHEY and CDR2 SMNVEV come from the germline V gene (reference sequence). The CDR3 runs 17 residues. The CDR3 DNA sequence: TGTGCCAGCAGTCCCACCATGAGTGGCTGGGGGCTGGAGACCCAGTACTTC. Translated, it gives CASSPTMSGWGLETQYF.

The CDR3 nucleotides read TGCGCCAGCAGCCTGGCACCCTTGGGCAGTGAGTATGGCTACACCTTC. This gives the protein CASSLAPLGSEYGYTF. The chain employs TRBV5-1 and TRBJ1-2; D unresolved. Germline V lookup: CDR1 SGHRS, CDR2 YFSETQ. This CDR3 has 16 residues. V lost 4 bases to trimming and J lost 5 bases, with 21 bases between them. Based on the CDR3 plus reference TRBV5-1 and TRBJ1-2, the full variable domain is KAGVTQTPRYLIKTRGQQVTLSCSPISGHRSVSWYQQTPGQGLQFLFEYFSETQRNKGNFPGRFSGRQFSNSRSEMNVSTLELGDSALYLCASSLAPLGSEYGYTFGSGTRLTVV.

V gene TRBV11-2 combines with J gene TRBJ1-4; 7 nucleotides agree with TRBD1. This CDR3 has 17 residues. Germline CDR1 and CDR2: SGHAT and FQNNGV. Trimming cost V 3 bases and J 5 bases; bases outside gene matches: 12. CDR3 sequence reads: CASSFQLQGKMNEKLFF. The CDR3 nucleotides read TGTGCCAGCAGCTTTCAACTACAGGGGAAAATGAATGAAAAACTGTTTTTT.

This clone was seen a few times. J is TRBJ1-1 and V is TRBV19, with TRBD1 as a possible D gene (5 bases). In germline, CDR1 is LNHDA, CDR2 SQIVND (reference sequence). The V end lost 8 bases, the J end lost 3 bases, and 7 bases lay between the germline ends. This CDR3 comprises 11 residues. This chain's CDR3 is CASRQHTEAFF. CDR3 bases: TGTGCCAGTCGACAGCACACTGAAGCTTTCTTT.

The chain combines TRBV5-1 with TRBJ2-2; D unclear. V was trimmed by 2 bases and J by 1 base, leaving 15 bases between them. Germline CDR1 and CDR2: SGHRS and YFSETQ. This CDR3 contains 17 residues. The DNA of the CDR3 is TGCGCCAGCAGCTTCGGTCAAGATAGCAGGAACACCGGGGAGCTGTTTTTT. Amino acid sequence: CASSFGQDSRNTGELFF. The variable domain in full, completed from reference TRBV5-1 and TRBJ2-2, reads KAGVTQTPRYLIKTRGQQVTLSCSPISGHRSVSWYQQTPGQGLQFLFEYFSETQRNKGNFPGRFSGRQFSNSRSEMNVSTLELGDSALYLCASSFGQDSRNTGELFFGEGSRLTVL.

This chain connects TRBV19 to TRBJ2-7, with 7 bases fitting TRBD2. V lost 3 bases to trimming and J lost 2 bases; unmatched junction nucleotides: 4. The CDR3 runs 14 residues. The V gene's germline CDR1 is LNHDA and CDR2 SQIVND (reference sequence). CDR3 DNA sequence: TGTGCCAGTAGTATCAGCGGGGAAGCCTACGAGCAGTACTTC. Translation gives CASSISGEAYEQYF.

This clone was counted only a few times. V usage is TRBV5-1 and J usage is TRBJ1-6; perhaps TRBD1 as D (6 bases). V was shortened by 3 bases and J by 7 bases, with 14 bases between the two germline ends. CDR1 is SGHRS, CDR2 YFSETQ, per germline. The CDR3 extends over 15 amino acids. The CDR3 nucleotides read TGCGCCAGCAGCTGGCGGGGAGGGGGGAATTCACCCCTCCACTTT. It codes for CASSWRGGGNSPLHF.

CDR3 bases: TGTGCCAGCAGCGGGACAGAGCCCTATGGCTACACCTTC. Translated, it gives CASSGTEPYGYTF. The V call is TRBV6-5, the J call TRBJ1-2, with 7 bases aligning to TRBD1. The CDR3 consists of 13 residues. Per germline, CDR1 MNHEY and CDR2 SVGAGI. Germline trimming cut 6 bases from V and 4 bases from J; bases unmatched to any gene: 5.

This clone was picked up a small number of times. The chain joins TRBV10-1 to TRBJ1-1; 10 bases line up with TRBD1. V was clipped by 5 bases and J by 4 bases; unmatched bases: 10. The CDR3 runs 16 residues. Germline CDR1 reads WNHNN; CDR2 reads SYGVQD (reference sequence). The CDR3 DNA follows: TGCGCCAGCAGTTATGTCCCAGACAGGGGGCTCACTGAAGCTTTCTTT. Amino acid sequence: CASSYVPDRGLTEAFF.

The rearrangement uses TRBV19 and TRBJ1-2; the match to TRBD1 covers 8 bases. The CDR3 totals 15 residues. V was pared by 5 bases and J by 4 bases, with 9 bases of the junction left unmatched. From germline, CDR1 is LNHDA and CDR2 SQIVND (reference sequence). CDR3 region: CASSPQGGFGYGYTF. As DNA, the CDR3 is TGTGCCAGTAGTCCACAGGGGGGTTTTGGCTATGGCTACACCTTC.

V gene TRBV3-1 (or the pseudogene TRBV3-2) combines with J gene TRBJ2-7; the match to TRBD2 covers 8 bases. CDR1 LGHDT and CDR2 YNNKEL come from the germline V gene (reference sequence). There are 16 residues in the CDR3. The V segment lost 4 bases and the J segment 2 bases; nucleotides outside the gene matches: 10. The CDR3 coding sequence is TGTGCCAGCAGCCCACGGACTAGCCGGGGGACCTACGAGCAGTACTTC. Translation: CASSPRTSRGTYEQYF.

Written as DNA, the CDR3 is TGTGCTAGTGGTTTGGTACAGACAGGAGGAAGTCAGCCCCAGCATTTT. Its translation is CASGLVQTGGSQPQHF. V usage is TRBV12-5 and J usage is TRBJ1-5, with D possibly being TRBD1 (6 bases). Germline V gene sequence: CDR1 LGHNT, CDR2 FRNRAP. The ends were cut back, 0 bases at V and 6 bases at J, with 15 bases in the middle. This CDR3 has 16 residues.

The J gene is TRBJ1-5, the V gene TRBV20-1; D call uncertain. V gave up 3 bases and J gave up 4 bases, with 7 bases separating them. Germline CDR1 is DFQATT and CDR2 is SNEGSKA (reference sequence). This CDR3 is built from 12 residues. CDR3 residues: CSASLRNQPQHF. CDR3 nucleotides: TGCAGTGCTAGTCTCAGGAATCAGCCCCAGCATTTT.

The sample holds a few counts of this clone. This chain uses TRBV3-1 (or the pseudogene TRBV3-2) with TRBJ1-1; D not resolved. Germline-derived CDR1 and CDR2 are LGHDT and YNNKEL (reference sequence). Trimming removed 0 bases from V and 4 bases from J, with 6 bases in between. CDR3 length equals 13 residues. CDR3 coding DNA: TGTGCCAGCAGCCAAGATCTCCGCACTGAAGCTTTCTTT. Its translation is CASSQDLRTEAFF.

V gene TRBV7-6 combines with J gene TRBJ2-1; D is unclear. V dropped 1 base and J dropped 10 bases, with 8 bases sitting between them. Germline-derived CDR1 and CDR2 are SGHVS and FNYEAQ. This CDR3 has 12 amino acids. The CDR3 is CASSLVFGEQFF. In nucleotides, the CDR3 is TGTGCCAGCAGCTTAGTCTTTGGCGAGCAGTTCTTC.

The rearrangement links TRBV2 to TRBJ2-3; D is uncertain. Trimming left V 4 bases short and J 0 bases short, with 17 bases between. This CDR3 is built from 17 residues. Germline V gives CDR1 SNHLY, CDR2 FYNNEI. The CDR3 is CASSAGSPPFSTDTQYF. Written as DNA, the CDR3 is TGTGCCAGCAGTGCCGGTTCTCCGCCGTTTAGCACAGATACGCAGTATTTT.

The chain joins TRBV27 to TRBJ1-5; a possible D gene is TRBD1 (5 bases). From germline, CDR1 is MNHEY and CDR2 SMNVEV (reference sequence). The CDR3 has 16 amino acids. Trimming left V 5 bases short and J 4 bases short, with 18 bases between. CDR3 region: CASSPIRTPSNQPQHF. The CDR3 bases are TGTGCCAGCAGTCCGATAAGGACACCAAGTAATCAGCCCCAGCATTTT.

This sequence joins TRBV30 and TRBJ1-1, with D unresolved. V was shortened by 6 bases and J by 0 bases, with 17 bases between the two germline ends. The length of the CDR3 is 15 residues. The germline V gene encodes CDR1 GTSNPN and CDR2 SVGIG (reference sequence). The CDR3 nucleotides read TGTGCCTGCAGACCCGTAGAGGAGATGAACACTGAAGCTTTCTTT. Encoded protein: CACRPVEEMNTEAFF.

The genes are TRBV7-9 and TRBJ2-1; 12 positions match TRBD2. Trimming removed 3 bases from V and 7 bases from J; junction bases left unmatched: 7. CDR3 size: 16 residues. Germline V gives CDR1 SEHNR, CDR2 FQNEAQ (reference sequence). CDR3 DNA: TGTGCCAGCAGCTTCCTACGCCTAGCGGGAGGGAATGAGCAGTTCTTC. Translating it yields CASSFLRLAGGNEQFF.

The table lists this clone with many counts. The V and J genes are TRBV11-2 and TRBJ2-1, with a tentative D call TRBD2 (7 bases). The CDR3 sequence is 15 residues long. The V end was cut by 3 bases, the J end by 8 bases, with 17 bases between. Germline lookup yields CDR1 SGHAT and CDR2 FQNNGV. The CDR3 reads CASSFGGLNYDEQFF. DNA for the CDR3: TGTGCCAGCAGCTTCGGGGGGCTGAATTACGATGAGCAGTTCTTC.

The chain uses TRBV19 and TRBJ2-7; 9 positions agree with TRBD1. CDR1 is LNHDA and CDR2 is SQIVND in the germline V gene (reference sequence). V dropped 7 bases and J dropped 2; count of bases not matched to a gene: 9. The CDR3 consists of 15 residues. This chain's CDR3 is CASKYRQGGTYEQYF. In DNA, the CDR3 is TGTGCCAGTAAATACCGACAGGGGGGGACCTACGAGCAGTACTTC.

The chain recombines TRBV27 with TRBJ2-7; TRBD2 matches at 8 bases. With 2 bases clipped from V and 2 bases from J, the junction kept 11 bases outside the gene matches. Germline CDR1 is MNHEY and CDR2 is SMNVEV (reference sequence). The CDR3 spans 17 residues. The CDR3 spells CASSLGGRGRYPYEQYF. In nucleotides, the CDR3 is TGTGCCAGCAGTTTAGGTGGGCGCGGGAGGTACCCCTACGAGCAGTACTTC.

The V gene is TRBV28, the J gene TRBJ2-7, with a tentative D call TRBD1 (6 bases). V lost 7 bases, J lost 4 bases, and 17 bases lay in between. The CDR3 covers 14 residues. The V gene's germline CDR1 is MDHEN and CDR2 SYDVKM. CDR3 loop: CASKSEGRGYEQYF. The DNA for the CDR3 is TGTGCCAGCAAGTCTGAGGGCAGGGGTTACGAGCAGTACTTC.

In this sample, this clone turned up once. The chain has TRBV21-1 and TRBJ2-1; the table's D call, TRBD1, has no DNA check behind it. TRBV21-1 is assigned pseudogene status. The CDR3 is 13 residues long. As DNA, the CDR3 is TGTGCCAGCAGCAAATTTAAAGGCAGGGAGCAGTTCTTC. It is translated as CASSKFKGREQFF.